This TCR beta chain appears in the sequencing data of a study of cytomegalovirus exposure and HLA in healthy donors. Study background: The 130 or so validation repertoires were reported in a later analysis to have been generated on the same platform as the 500 to 700 first-cohort repertoires.

The study's findings and limits: Associated with cytomegalovirus, according to the listing, were 150 to 200 TCR beta chains. Rarity held for most TCR sequences, but there were some public TCRs that occurred in many donors. CMV antigen specificity of a few CMV-associated chains was confirmed in vitro.

J gave up 4 bases and V 7 bases, and 9 bases lay outside the gene matches. The CDR3 is 15 amino acids. The V gene's germline CDR1 is SNHLY and CDR2 FYNNEI. As for this clone: Its antigen remains unknown.

Clones were sequenced by immunoSEQ multiplex PCR, and TCRdb holds only the in-frame ones, with some missing. The profile covers a few hundred thousand clones, with approximately 83% appearing a single time and 0.95% to 1.1% taken by the ten largest. The chain couples TRBV2 to TRBJ2-2, with 7 bases aligning to TRBD1. The sequencing sample was made of PBMCs. The receptor comes from a woman aged 18-30 years in good health and CMV-seronegative. In nucleotides, the CDR3 is TGTGCCAGCACGAGAGAGGGGGCGGTCACCGGGGAGCTGTTTTTT. It codes for CASTREGAVTGELFF.